The 8 T cell receptor beta chains below all came from one sample that was sequenced in a study of CXCR3-negative and CXCR3-positive naive CD8 T cells. In preparing the TRB cDNA libraries, 5' RACE with UMI labels was used. After re-calling the 5' RACE reads, TCRdb lists one entry per CDR3 protein, DNA absent. This sample contains about 92,000 distinct CDR3 sequences. Sample: naive CXCR3- CD8+ T cells from blood. Subset here: CD45RO-CCR7+CD27+CD95- naive CD8+ T cells lacking CXCR3 (TNR3-). These receptors were obtained from a human donor in good health. Some clones in this sample may be carry-over from other donors' samples.

J is TRBJ2-3 and V is TRBV3-1; TCRdb picks TRBD1, but there is no DNA to check that call. This CDR3 has 17 residues. CDR1 is LGHDT and CDR2 is YNNKEL in the germline V gene (reference sequence). This CDR3 is CASSQEGQGASSDTQYF.

This chain connects TRBV20-1 to TRBJ1-3; TCRdb selects TRBD1, and the lack of DNA leaves this call unchecked. The CDR3 extends over 16 amino acids. The germline gives CDR1 DFQATT, CDR2 SNEGSKA (reference sequence). CDR3 in amino acids: CSASGTGGGSGNTIYF.

The V gene is TRBV14, the J gene TRBJ2-7. This CDR3 spans 13 amino acids. From germline, CDR1 is SGHDN and CDR2 FVKESK. The CDR3 protein is CASSQDWSYEQYF. Drawing the rest from reference TRBV14 and TRBJ2-7, the complete variable domain is EAGVTQFPSHSVIEKGQTVTLRCDPISGHDNLYWYRRVMGKEIKFLLHFVKESKQDESGMPNNRFLAERTGGTYSTLKVQPAELEDSGVYFCASSQDWSYEQYFGPGTRLTVT.

The gene calls are TRBV4-1 and TRBJ1-2; the D call of TRBD1 rests on TCRdb alone, since no DNA is present to check it. The CDR3 has 13 residues. CDR1 is MGHRA, CDR2 YSYEKL, per germline. Here the CDR3 reads CASSRGLSYGYTF.

This chain joins TRBV9 and TRBJ2-7; TCRdb names TRBD1, which stays unverified in the absence of DNA. Looked up from germline, CDR1 is SGDLS and CDR2 is YYNGEE. The CDR3 runs to 14 residues. CDR3 loop: CASSVYGGSYEQYF.

V is TRBV7-2 and J is TRBJ2-7; TCRdb selects TRBD1, and the lack of DNA leaves this call unchecked. CDR3 length: 13 residues. Germline loops: CDR1 SGHTA, CDR2 FQGNSA. This CDR3 is CASSLGTGAEQYF.

The V gene is TRBV7-9, the J gene TRBJ2-7; TCRdb indicates TRBD1, and absent DNA this call remains unverified. Germline V gene sequence: CDR1 SEHNR, CDR2 FQNEAQ (reference sequence). The CDR3 is made up of 14 amino acids. The CDR3 here is CASSSRRGPYEQYF.

CDR3 residues: CASSFESTEAFF. This chain connects TRBV25-1 to TRBJ1-1. The germline V gene has CDR1 MGHDK and CDR2 SYGVNS. The CDR3 length is 12 residues. The entire variable domain, with the rest obtained from reference TRBV25-1 and TRBJ1-1, is as follows: EADIYQTPRYLVIGTGKKITLECSQTMGHDKMYWYQQDPGMELHLIHYSYGVNSTEKGDLSSESTVSRIRTEHFPLTLESARPSHTSQYLCASSFESTEAFFGQGTRLTVV.